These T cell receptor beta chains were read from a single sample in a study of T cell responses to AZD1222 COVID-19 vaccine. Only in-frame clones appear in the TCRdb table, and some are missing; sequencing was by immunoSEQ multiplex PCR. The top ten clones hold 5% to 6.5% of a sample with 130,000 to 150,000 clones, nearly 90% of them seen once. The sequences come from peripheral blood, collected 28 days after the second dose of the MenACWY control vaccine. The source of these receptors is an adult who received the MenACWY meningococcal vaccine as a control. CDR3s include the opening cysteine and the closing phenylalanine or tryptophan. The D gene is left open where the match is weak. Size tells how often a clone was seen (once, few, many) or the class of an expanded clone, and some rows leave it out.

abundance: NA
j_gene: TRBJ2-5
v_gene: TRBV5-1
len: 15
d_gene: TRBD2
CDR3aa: CASSLVSGVQETQYF
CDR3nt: TGCGCCAGCAGCTTAGTTAGCGGGGTCCAAGAGACCCAGTACTTC

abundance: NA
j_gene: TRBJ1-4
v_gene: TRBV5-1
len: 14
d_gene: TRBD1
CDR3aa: CASSVGDRGEKLFF
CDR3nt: TGCGCCAGCAGCGTAGGGGACAGGGGGGAAAAACTGTTTTTT

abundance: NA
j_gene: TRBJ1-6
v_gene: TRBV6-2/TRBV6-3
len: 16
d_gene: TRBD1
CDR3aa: CASSPAGTGNNSPLHF
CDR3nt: TGTGCCAGCAGCCCAGCCGGGACAGGGAACAATTCACCCCTCCACTTT

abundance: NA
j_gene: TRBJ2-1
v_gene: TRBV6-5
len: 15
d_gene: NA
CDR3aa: CASSYSGDLYNEQFF
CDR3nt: TGTGCCAGCAGTTACTCCGGGGACTTATACAATGAGCAGTTCTTC

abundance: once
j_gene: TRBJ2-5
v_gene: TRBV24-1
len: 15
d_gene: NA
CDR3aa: CATSEKQAYQETQYF
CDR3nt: TGTGCCACCAGTGAAAAACAGGCGTACCAAGAGACCCAGTACTTC

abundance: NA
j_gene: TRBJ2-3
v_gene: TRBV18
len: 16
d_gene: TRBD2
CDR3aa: CASSPPSGVSTDTQYF
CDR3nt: TGTGCCAGCTCACCACCGAGCGGGGTTAGCACAGATACGCAGTATTTT

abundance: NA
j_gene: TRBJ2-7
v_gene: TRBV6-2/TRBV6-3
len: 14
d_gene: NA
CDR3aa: CASSFAGSSYEQYF
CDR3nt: TGTGCCAGCAGTTTCGCAGGATCCTCCTACGAGCAGTACTTC

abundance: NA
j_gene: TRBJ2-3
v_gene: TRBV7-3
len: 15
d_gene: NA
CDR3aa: CASSLARQGTDTQYF
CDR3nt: TGTGCCAGCAGCTTAGCCCGACAGGGCACAGATACGCAGTATTTT

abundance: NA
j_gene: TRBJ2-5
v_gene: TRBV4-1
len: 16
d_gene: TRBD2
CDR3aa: CASSQGELAGWETQYF
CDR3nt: TGCGCCAGCAGCCAAGGAGAACTAGCGGGGTGGGAGACCCAGTACTTC

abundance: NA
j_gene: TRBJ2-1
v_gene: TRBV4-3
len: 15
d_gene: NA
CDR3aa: CASSMTRVGRNEQFF
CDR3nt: TGCGCCAGCAGCATGACCAGGGTAGGCAGGAATGAGCAGTTCTTC

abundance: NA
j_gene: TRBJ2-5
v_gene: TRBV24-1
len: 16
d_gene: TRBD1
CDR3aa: CATSGADRGYQETQYF
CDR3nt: TGTGCCACCAGTGGGGCGGACAGGGGGTACCAAGAGACCCAGTACTTC

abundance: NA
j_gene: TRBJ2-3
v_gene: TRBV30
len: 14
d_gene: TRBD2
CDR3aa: CAWSRLAGTDTQYF
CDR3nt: TGTGCCTGGAGCCGACTAGCGGGAACAGATACGCAGTATTTT

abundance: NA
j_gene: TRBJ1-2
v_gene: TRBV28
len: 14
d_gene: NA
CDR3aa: CASSFGSSNYGYTF
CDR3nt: TGTGCCAGCAGTTTCGGCAGCTCAAACTATGGCTACACCTTC

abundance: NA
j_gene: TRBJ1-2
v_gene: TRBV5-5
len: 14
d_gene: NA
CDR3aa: CASSPETGAYGYTF
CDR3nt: TGTGCCAGCAGCCCAGAAACCGGGGCCTATGGCTACACCTTC

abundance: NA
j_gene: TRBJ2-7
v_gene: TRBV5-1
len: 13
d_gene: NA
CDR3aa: CASSTSSLYEQYF
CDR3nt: TGCGCCAGCAGTACTTCCAGCCTCTACGAGCAGTACTTC

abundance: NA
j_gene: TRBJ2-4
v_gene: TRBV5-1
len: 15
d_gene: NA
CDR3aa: CASSLGRSRVNIQYF
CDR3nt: TGCGCCAGCAGCTTGGGCCGCTCCAGGGTAAACATTCAGTACTTC

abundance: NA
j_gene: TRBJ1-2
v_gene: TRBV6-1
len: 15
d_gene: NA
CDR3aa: CASSEQQRGMYGYTF
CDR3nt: TGTGCCAGCAGTGAACAACAGAGGGGGATGTATGGCTACACCTTC

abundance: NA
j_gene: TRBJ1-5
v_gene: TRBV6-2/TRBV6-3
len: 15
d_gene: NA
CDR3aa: CASSFGRTLGQPQHF
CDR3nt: TGTGCCAGCAGTTTTGGACGGACCCTCGGACAGCCCCAGCATTTT

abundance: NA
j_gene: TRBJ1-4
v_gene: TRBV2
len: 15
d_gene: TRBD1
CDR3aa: CASSDLGTGNEKLFF
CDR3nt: TGTGCCAGCAGTGATCTCGGGACAGGGAATGAAAAACTGTTTTTT

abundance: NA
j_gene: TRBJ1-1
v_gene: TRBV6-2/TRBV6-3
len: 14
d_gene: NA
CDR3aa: CASSRTEANTEAFF
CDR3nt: TGTGCCAGCAGTCGGACAGAGGCCAACACTGAAGCTTTCTTT

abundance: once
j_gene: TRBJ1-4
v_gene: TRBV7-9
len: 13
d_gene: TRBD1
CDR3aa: CASSLGQGEKLFF
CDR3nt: TGTGCCAGCAGCCTCGGACAGGGAGAAAAACTGTTTTTT

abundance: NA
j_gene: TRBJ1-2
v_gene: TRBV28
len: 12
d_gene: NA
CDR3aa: CASSFGGYGYTF
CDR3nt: TGTGCCAGCAGTTTTGGGGGGTATGGCTACACCTTC

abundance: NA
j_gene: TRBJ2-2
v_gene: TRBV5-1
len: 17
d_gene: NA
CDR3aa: CASSLAERGVGTGELFF
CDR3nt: TGCGCCAGCAGCTTGGCCGAACGAGGGGTAGGAACCGGGGAGCTGTTTTTT

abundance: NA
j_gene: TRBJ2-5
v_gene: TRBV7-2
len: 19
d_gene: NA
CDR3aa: CASSLERDKFLGNQETQYF
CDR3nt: TGTGCCAGCAGCTTGGAGAGGGATAAATTTCTAGGAAACCAAGAGACCCAGTACTTC

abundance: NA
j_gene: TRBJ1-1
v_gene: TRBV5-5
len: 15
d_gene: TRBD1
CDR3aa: CASSWAQTGSTEAFF
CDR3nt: TGTGCCAGCAGCTGGGCCCAGACAGGGAGCACTGAAGCTTTCTTT

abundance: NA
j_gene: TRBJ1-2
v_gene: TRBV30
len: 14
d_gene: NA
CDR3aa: CAWSVGPGNYGYTF
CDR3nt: TGTGCCTGGAGTGTAGGTCCAGGGAACTATGGCTACACCTTC

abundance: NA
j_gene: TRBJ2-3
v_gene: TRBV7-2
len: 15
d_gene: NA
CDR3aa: CASSLPRAGADTQYF
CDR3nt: TGTGCCAGCAGCTTACCTAGGGCAGGGGCAGATACGCAGTATTTT

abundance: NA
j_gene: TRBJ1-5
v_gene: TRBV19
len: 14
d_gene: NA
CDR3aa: CASTYAGGGQPQHF
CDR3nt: TGTGCCAGTACGTACGCCGGGGGAGGCCAGCCCCAGCATTTT

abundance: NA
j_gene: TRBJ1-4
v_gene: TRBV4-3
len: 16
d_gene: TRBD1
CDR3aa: CASSQGTGGVNEKLFF
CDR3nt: TGCGCCAGCAGCCAAGGGACAGGGGGGGTTAATGAAAAACTGTTTTTT

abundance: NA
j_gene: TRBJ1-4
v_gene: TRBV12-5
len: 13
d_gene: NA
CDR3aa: CASGSGDTEKLFF
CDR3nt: TGTGCTAGTGGTTCGGGAGACACTGAAAAACTGTTTTTT